Below, 31 T cell receptor beta chains from the same sample are listed, as sequenced in a study of T cell responses to AZD1222 COVID-19 vaccine. The assay was immunoSEQ multiplex PCR, and TCRdb's table has in-frame clones only and misses some. The sample includes around 80,000 clones, about four fifths seen only once; the top ten take roughly 1.3%. Material: peripheral blood, obtained 28 days after the second AZD1222 dose. The receptor set was obtained from an adult who received the AZD1222 COVID-19 vaccine.

The chain combines TRBV6-1 with TRBJ2-5; D not resolved. V lost 0 bases, J lost 1 base, and 12 bases lay in between. The CDR3 is made up of 16 amino acids. Germline V gene lookup returns CDR1 MNHNS and CDR2 SASEGT. For the CDR3, the DNA is TGTGCCAGCAGTGAAGCGCGTCTCGGGCCCCAAGAGACCCAGTACTTC. Its protein product is CASSEARLGPQETQYF.

The J gene is TRBJ2-5, the V gene TRBV4-1; 9 positions match TRBD1. The CDR3 runs to 15 residues. Unmatched junction bases numbered 8, after V lost 4 bases and J lost 5 bases. CDR1 MGHRA and CDR2 YSYEKL come from the germline V gene. Written as DNA, the CDR3 is TGCGCCAGCAGCCCCAACGCCGGGACAGGGGAGACCCAGTACTTC. Its translation is CASSPNAGTGETQYF.

The gene calls are TRBV7-8 and TRBJ1-2; a weak D match, TRBD1 (5 bases). The CDR3 covers 16 residues. Germline V lookup: CDR1 SGHVS, CDR2 FQNEAQ. Deletions cut 5 bases from V and 2 bases from J, with 18 bases between. CDR3 sequence: CASSPDTRQGNYGYTF. CDR3 nucleotides: TGTGCCAGCAGCCCCGATACACGGCAGGGCAACTATGGCTACACCTTC.

The chain joins TRBV7-2 to TRBJ2-3; D ambiguous. The germline gives CDR1 SGHTA, CDR2 FQGNSA. V was shortened by 3 bases and J by 0 bases, with 10 bases between the two germline ends. The CDR3 runs to 15 residues. CDR3 coding DNA: TGTGCCAGCAGCTTGAAAGCAGCAAGCACAGATACGCAGTATTTT. It codes for CASSLKAASTDTQYF.

The genes are TRBV10-3 and TRBJ2-1; tentatively, D is TRBD2 (6 bases). Per the germline V gene, CDR1 is ENHRY and CDR2 is SYGVKD. The CDR3 length is 12 residues. Trimming took off 8 bases at V and 6 bases at J, with 11 bases between the two ends. CDR3 sequence (DNA): TGTGCCATCTTGGCGGGGACCAATGAGCAGTTCTTC. Translation: CAILAGTNEQFF.

This rearrangement joins TRBV7-2 to TRBJ1-1, with TRBD1 matching 7 bases. This CDR3 contains 16 residues. With V trimmed by 4 bases and J by 1 base, 9 bases remained unmatched. Germline V gene lookup returns CDR1 SGHTA and CDR2 FQGNSA. The CDR3 region is CASSYRGVAENTEAFF. DNA for the CDR3: TGTGCCAGCAGCTACAGGGGTGTAGCAGAGAACACTGAAGCTTTCTTT. Full variable domain (missing parts from reference TRBV7-2 and TRBJ1-1): GAGVSQSPSNKVTEKGKDVELRCDPISGHTALYWYRQSLGQGLEFLIYFQGNSAPDKSGLPSDRFSAERTGGSVSTLTIQRTQQEDSAVYLCASSYRGVAENTEAFFGQGTRLTVV.

The rearrangement joins TRBV28 to TRBJ1-4; TRBD1 aligns across 7 bases. The CDR3 consists of 14 residues. Germline assignment: CDR1 MDHEN and CDR2 SYDVKM. V trimming: 7 bases; J trimming: 7 bases; junction bases outside the gene matches: 9. The CDR3 loop reads CASTQGGLSEKLFF. The CDR3 DNA reads TGTGCCAGCACCCAGGGGGGATTAAGTGAAAAACTGTTTTTT.

This clone was counted only a few times. The rearrangement joins TRBV18 to TRBJ2-1, with 10 bases fitting TRBD1. This CDR3 contains 15 residues. After removal of 3 bases from V and 12 bases from J, the junction contained 11 bases not matched to a gene. Germline CDR1 KGHSH, CDR2 LQKENI. The CDR3 loop reads CASSPPGTGAGRQFF. The DNA for the CDR3 is TGTGCCAGCTCACCCCCCGGGACAGGGGCGGGTAGGCAGTTCTTC.

This clone showed up just once. The chain has TRBV24-1 and TRBJ2-2, with D uncertain. V lost 1 base to trimming and J lost 5 bases, with 7 bases between them. CDR1 KGHDR and CDR2 SFDVKD come from the germline V gene. The CDR3 spans 14 residues. The DNA of the CDR3 is TGTGCCACCAGTGATTTCCTTGGGACCGGGGAGCTGTTTTTT. Encoded protein: CATSDFLGTGELFF.

This rearrangement joins TRBV30 to TRBJ1-3; no reliable D call. CDR1 and CDR2 (germline): GTSNPN, SVGIG (reference sequence). V lost 0 bases and J 7 bases, leaving 16 bases between the germline ends. The CDR3 is 15 amino acids. CDR3 nucleotides: TGTGCCTGGAGTGTAAAGGGTCTCGTGGGCAACACCATATATTTT. Protein product: CAWSVKGLVGNTIYF.

The J gene is TRBJ2-5, the V gene TRBV30; 7 nucleotides match TRBD1. Trimming removed 0 bases from V and 4 bases from J; junction bases left unmatched: 8. In germline, CDR1 is GTSNPN, CDR2 SVGIG (reference sequence). This CDR3 comprises 15 residues. The CDR3, as DNA: TGTGCCTGGAGTGTACTTATGACAGGGCGAGAGACCCAGTACTTC. This encodes CAWSVLMTGRETQYF.

The V and J genes are TRBV28 and TRBJ1-3; D is possibly TRBD1 (6 bases). V was shortened by 5 bases and J by 3 bases, with 14 bases between the two germline ends. Germline V gene data show CDR1 as MDHEN and CDR2 as SYDVKM. The CDR3 loop spans 15 amino acids. The CDR3 region has the DNA TGTGCCAGCAGTCCAGGGACAATTTATGGAAACACCATATATTTT. Its protein is CASSPGTIYGNTIYF.

The chain joins TRBV28 to TRBJ1-5; 8 nucleotides agree with TRBD1. The ends lost 5 bases at V and 8 bases at J; junction bases unmatched: 11. Germline lookup yields CDR1 MDHEN and CDR2 SYDVKM. The CDR3 contains 15 residues. CDR3 sequence: CASSHTTGGREPQHF. The DNA for the CDR3 is TGTGCCAGCAGTCACACTACAGGGGGTAGGGAGCCCCAGCATTTT.

The V and J genes are TRBV5-1 and TRBJ2-7, with TRBD2 matching 8 bases. The V segment lost 4 bases and the J segment 3 bases; nucleotides outside the gene matches: 6. This CDR3 contains 14 residues. Germline V gene data show CDR1 as SGHRS and CDR2 as YFSETQ. The CDR3 sequence is CASSISGTSYEQYF. CDR3 sequence (DNA): TGCGCCAGCAGCATATCCGGGACTAGCTACGAGCAGTACTTC.

The V and J genes are TRBV7-8 and TRBJ2-3; D is ambiguous. The CDR3 sequence is 17 residues long. Germline V CDR1 and CDR2: SGHVS, FQNEAQ. Trimming took 5 bases from V and 0 from J, leaving 18 bases between them. The CDR3 sequence is CASSIRAAHTSTDTQYF. The CDR3 DNA is TGTGCCAGCAGCATAAGGGCGGCCCACACAAGCACAGATACGCAGTATTTT.

This clone occurred once. This chain connects TRBV6-1 to TRBJ2-3; 7 bases are shared with TRBD2. Unmatched junction bases numbered 7, after V lost 7 bases and J lost 0 bases. The CDR3 runs 15 residues. Germline CDR1 and CDR2: MNHNS and SASEGT. The CDR3 protein is CASKGDYTSTDTQYF. The CDR3 DNA reads as TGTGCCAGCAAAGGGGACTACACTAGCACAGATACGCAGTATTTT.

This rearrangement joins TRBV2 to TRBJ1-2; D is unresolved. CDR3 length equals 12 residues. The germline V and J ends were trimmed by 6 bases and 4 bases, with 9 bases remaining between them. Looked up from germline, CDR1 is SNHLY and CDR2 is FYNNEI. CDR3: CASRGKFYGYTF. The CDR3 coding sequence is TGTGCCAGCAGGGGGAAATTCTATGGCTACACCTTC.

This clone appeared once. CDR3: CAWSVRVDFNQPQHF. CDR3 bases: TGTGCCTGGAGTGTACGGGTCGACTTCAATCAGCCCCAGCATTTT. The V and J genes are TRBV30 and TRBJ1-5; no clear D gene. V gave up 0 bases and J gave up 3 bases, with 12 bases separating them. The CDR3 loop spans 15 amino acids. Germline V gene lookup returns CDR1 GTSNPN and CDR2 SVGIG (reference sequence).

The chain joins TRBV7-9 to TRBJ2-1, with D possibly being TRBD2 (5 bases). The CDR3 extends over 14 amino acids. In germline, CDR1 is SEHNR, CDR2 FQNEAQ (reference sequence). V lost 1 base, J lost 5 bases, and 9 bases lay in between. CDR3 DNA sequence: TGTGCCAGCAGCTTAGGAGGGCTTAACAATGAGCAGTTCTTC. This translates into CASSLGGLNNEQFF. Combining the CDR3 with reference TRBV7-9 and TRBJ2-1 gives the whole variable domain DTGVSQNPRHKITKRGQNVTFRCDPISEHNRLYWYRQTLGQGPEFLTYFQNEAQLEKSRLLSDRFSAERPKGSFSTLEIQRTEQGDSAMYLCASSLGGLNNEQFFGPGTRLTVL.

The chain has TRBV7-2 and TRBJ1-5, with TRBD1 matching 8 bases. The CDR3 has 17 amino acids. The V gene's germline CDR1 is SGHTA and CDR2 FQGNSA. J was trimmed by 7 bases and V by 4 bases; bases with no gene match: 15. This CDR3 is CASSSDGDHRGRQPQHF. CDR3 coding DNA: TGTGCCAGCAGCTCCGATGGGGACCACAGGGGGAGACAGCCCCAGCATTTT.

The chain is built from TRBV27 and TRBJ2-1, with D possibly called TRBD1 or TRBD2 (5 bases each). Germline values: CDR1 MNHEY, CDR2 SMNVEV (reference sequence). The CDR3 covers 15 residues. Trimming pared 2 bases from V and 0 bases from J, leaving 8 bases between. The CDR3 region has the DNA TGTGCCAGCAGTTTAGAGGGGTTCTCCTACAATGAGCAGTTCTTC. Translation: CASSLEGFSYNEQFF.

This clone occurred a few times. The rearrangement links TRBV7-3 to TRBJ2-1, with 12 bases lining up with TRBD2. After removal of 6 bases from V and 8 bases from J, the junction contained 8 bases not matched to a gene. The CDR3 totals 15 residues. Per the germline V gene, CDR1 is SGHTA and CDR2 is FQGTGA. This CDR3 is CASSQPSGRADEQFF. The CDR3 DNA reads as TGTGCCAGCAGTCAACCTAGCGGGAGGGCTGATGAGCAGTTCTTC.

This clone was seen a handful of times. The junction departs from the called germline gene at one end, perhaps through a read error. V usage is TRBV29-1 and J usage is TRBJ1-4; TRBD1 matches 9 bases. This CDR3 is built from 12 residues. Germline-derived CDR1 and CDR2 are SQVTM and ANQGSEA. DNA of the CDR3: TGCAGCGTTGAAGATTCTACCGGGACAGGGACTTTT. Translation gives CSVEDSTGTGTF.

This clone was seen once. The rearrangement uses TRBV6-5 and TRBJ1-2, with TRBD1 matching over 9 bases. CDR1 is MNHEY, CDR2 SVGAGI, per germline. The CDR3 is 15 residues long. The trim removed 0 bases at V and 8 bases at J, leaving 7 bases unmatched. The CDR3 region has the DNA TGTGCCAGCAGTTACTCCGGGACAGGGTCTCGCGGCTACACCTTC. This sequence encodes CASSYSGTGSRGYTF.

The chain joins TRBV5-6 to TRBJ1-2; the match to TRBD1 covers 7 bases. This CDR3 contains 17 residues. Germline assignment: CDR1 SGHDT and CDR2 YYEEEE. J was trimmed by 0 bases and V by 0 bases; bases with no gene match: 8. In DNA form, the CDR3 reads TGTGCCAGCAGCTTGGAGGAGGGGGCGGGAGCTAACTATGGCTACACCTTC. The encoded protein is CASSLEEGAGANYGYTF.

The gene calls are TRBV24-1 and TRBJ1-5; maybe TRBD1 (5 bases). This CDR3 comprises 12 residues. Trimming removed 11 bases at V and 4 bases at J, with 11 bases between. Germline values: CDR1 KGHDR, CDR2 SFDVKD. The CDR3 loop reads CAIAQENQPQHF. CDR3 in DNA: TGTGCCATCGCACAGGAGAATCAGCCCCAGCATTTT.

CDR3 in amino acids: CASSFGGRSTDTQYF. The CDR3 DNA is TGTGCCAGCAGCTTCGGAGGGAGAAGCACAGATACGCAGTATTTT. This chain links TRBV7-9 with TRBJ2-3, with a possible D match to TRBD2 (6 bases). The CDR3 is 15 residues long. Germline CDR1 and CDR2: SEHNR and FQNEAQ (reference sequence). V lost 3 bases and J lost 0, with 10 bases in between.

The chain employs TRBV27 and TRBJ1-4; maybe TRBD1 (6 bases). The V gene lost 2 bases and the J gene lost 10 bases, with 17 bases spanning the gap. Germline V CDR1 and CDR2: MNHEY, SMNVEV (reference sequence). There are 15 residues in the CDR3. The CDR3 DNA sequence: TGTGCCAGCAGTTTAGTTGGGGGGCGCGGGGTAAAACTGTTTTTT. This encodes CASSLVGGRGVKLFF.

The chain joins TRBV18 to TRBJ2-1; possible D gene TRBD1, 7 bases. CDR3 size: 14 residues. V lost 0 bases and J lost 7, with 10 bases in between. Germline CDR1 and CDR2: KGHSH and LQKENI. CDR3 DNA: TGTGCCAGCTCACCACCCTCAGGGGGGAATGAGCAGTTCTTC. Translation: CASSPPSGGNEQFF.

This chain uses TRBV7-3 with TRBJ2-2; D gene ambiguous. The V end lost 4 bases, the J end lost 6 bases, and 9 bases lay between the germline ends. This CDR3 comprises 13 residues. Germline values: CDR1 SGHTA, CDR2 FQGTGA. CDR3 sequence: CASSSSVSGELFF. DNA for the CDR3: TGTGCCAGCAGCTCCTCCGTTTCCGGGGAGCTGTTTTTT.

The rearrangement links TRBV7-2 to TRBJ1-2; 10 nucleotides match TRBD1. The CDR3 sequence is 14 residues long. With V trimmed by 4 bases and J by 7 bases, 6 bases remained unmatched. Per germline, CDR1 SGHTA and CDR2 FQGNSA. The CDR3 sequence: CASSSLTGGLGYTF. The CDR3 region has the DNA TGTGCCAGCAGCTCTTTGACAGGGGGCCTTGGCTACACCTTC.